This TCR beta chain was documented in a study of identical twins. A few counts support this clonotype. A universal primer site was created by template switching, with the cDNA bearing unique molecular identifiers. TCRdb recomputed calls from the 5' RACE reads with MiXCR, one row per CDR3 protein. The sample shows approximately 1.8 million distinct CDR3 sequences, 25% to 35% of them seen only once. Sequencing was done on a sample of cord blood. This clonotype was obtained from a newborn girl in good health.

Written as DNA, the CDR3 is TGTGCCAGCAGCCAGGCCACCGGGATTGGCCCCCTTCAGTACTTC. It translates to CASSQATGIGPLQYF. J is TRBJ2-4 and V is TRBV4-2; D is perhaps TRBD2 (5 bases). The germline V gene has CDR1 LGHNA and CDR2 YNFKEQ. The V gene lost 3 bases and the J gene lost 11 bases, with 20 bases spanning the gap. This CDR3 spans 15 amino acids.